This T cell receptor (beta chain) was found in a study of regulatory T cells in long-lasting Graves disease. Study results and limitations: Segments TRBV28, TRBJ1-2 and TRBJ2-5 showed preferential usage in persistent disease.

Investigators prepared the TCR beta libraries by applying iRepertoire HTBI primers and Arm-PCR of CDR3 regions. One entry per CDR3 protein results from TCRdb running MiXCR on the multiplex PCR reads. This table holds roughly 400,000 distinct CDR3 sequences, 20% to 25% found once. This clonotype was observed a few times. Its antigen is not identified. Time point given: persistent/refractory GD, antithyroid drugs over 5 years with positive TRAb. From PBMCs, RNA was extracted and then used to make the TCR library. The CDR3 is 13 amino acids. The trim removed 6 bases at V and 2 bases at J, leaving 3 bases unmatched. Germline V CDR1 and CDR2: SGHDT, YYEEEE.

Source: peripheral blood mononuclear cells (PBMCs), taken when the disease was refractory, from a patient treated with antithyroid drugs. V gene TRBV5-6 combines with J gene TRBJ2-7, with TRBD1 matching over 9 bases. The TCR sequence derives from a female donor with Graves disease. CDR3 protein: CASNGQGPYEQYF. Here the CDR3 DNA reads TGTGCCAGCAATGGACAGGGGCCCTACGAGCAGTACTTC.